One TCR beta chain is described in this entry. Germline V gene data show CDR1 as SGHTA and CDR2 as FQGNSA. CDR3 size: 14 residues. With V trimmed by 1 base and J by 13 bases, 7 bases remained unmatched. The data originate from a study of cytomegalovirus exposure and HLA in healthy donors. Overall study context: Membership in the Caucasian-associated ancestry cluster was found for 81% of approximately 380 genotyped donors.

Use of 60 Vbeta and 13 Jbeta primers characterized the PCR. Profiling relied on immunoSEQ multiplex PCR, and the TCRdb table lists in-frame clones only, not all of them. The sample has 97,000 or so clones; under 70% are singletons. This clonotype originated in a man aged 50-59 years in good health and CMV-seronegative. The material sequenced was PBMCs. The chain has TRBV7-2 and TRBJ2-1; TRBD2 agrees at 10 bases. The CDR3 nucleotides read TGTGCCAGCAGCTTAGTTCAGCGGGGGGGCGACCAGTTCTTC. Residues: CASSLVQRGGDQFF.